The 13 T cell receptor beta chains presented below share a single source sample, sequenced in a study of blood T cell repertoires in COVID-19. Assay used: immunoSEQ multiplex PCR; TCRdb lists only in-frame clones, some missing. Of fewer than 300,000 clones listed, over 75% are singletons. Sequenced: PBMCs or T cells enriched from blood (not recorded which). These receptors were collected from a woman aged 25-40 years who had recovered from COVID-19.

The CDR3 loop reads CASSYNPRTDYEQYF. CDR3 coding DNA: TGTGCCAGCAGTTACAATCCCCGGACAGACTACGAGCAGTACTTC. The V gene is TRBV6-6, the J gene TRBJ2-7; possibly TRBD1 for D (6 bases). Per germline, CDR1 MNHNY and CDR2 SVGAGI (reference sequence). Trimming removed 2 bases at V and 3 bases at J, with 14 bases between. The CDR3 is 15 residues long.

This clone came up once. This chain joins TRBV3-1 (or the pseudogene TRBV3-2) and TRBJ2-1, with D possibly TRBD1 on 6 matching bases. Trimming stripped 3 bases from V and 8 bases from J, with 23 bases between. In germline, CDR1 is LGHDT, CDR2 YNNKEL (reference sequence). The CDR3 length is 17 residues. CDR3 coding DNA: TGTGCCAGCAGCCATGGTCCCGGGACAAAAATCGGGGATGAGCAGTTCTTC. Translation: CASSHGPGTKIGDEQFF.

With respect to this clone: In the same sample, other DNA sequences code for this CDR3. The V call is TRBV10-2, the J call TRBJ1-1; D remains ambiguous. The CDR3 has 12 amino acids. Germline loops: CDR1 WSHSY, CDR2 SAAADI. Trimming stripped 0 bases from V and 5 bases from J, with 4 bases between. The CDR3 sequence: CASSESRTEAFF. The CDR3 coding sequence is TGCGCCAGCAGTGAGTCGCGAACTGAAGCTTTCTTT.

The rearrangement joins TRBV7-9 to TRBJ2-3; TRBD2 aligns across 10 bases. Trimming removed 1 base from V and 0 bases from J; junction bases left unmatched: 7. The CDR3 consists of 18 residues. Germline CDR1 SEHNR, CDR2 FQNEAQ (reference sequence). This chain's CDR3 is CASSLGDSGRPSTDTQYF. The CDR3 DNA follows: TGTGCCAGCAGCTTAGGAGATAGCGGGAGGCCCAGCACAGATACGCAGTATTTT.

The genes are TRBV6-5 and TRBJ1-2; maybe TRBD1 (5 bases). The CDR3 runs to 13 residues. Trimming cost V 8 bases and J 1 base, with 11 bases left between them. Germline-derived CDR1 and CDR2 are MNHEY and SVGAGI. Written as DNA, the CDR3 is TGTGCCAGCCGTCTCGACAGTAACTATGGCTACACCTTC. This gives the protein CASRLDSNYGYTF.

The chain joins TRBV29-1 to TRBJ1-1; a possible D gene is TRBD1 (6 bases). V dropped 8 bases and J dropped 0 bases, with 19 bases sitting between them. CDR3 length: 15 residues. Germline CDR1 is SQVTM and CDR2 is ANQGSEA. CDR3 sequence: CSPLPLQGLNTEAFF. The DNA of the CDR3 is TGCAGCCCTCTCCCCCTACAGGGCTTGAACACTGAAGCTTTCTTT.

The J gene is TRBJ1-1, the V gene TRBV11-1; no reliable D call. CDR1 is SGHAT and CDR2 is FQDESV in the germline V gene (reference sequence). Trimming took 7 bases from V and 4 from J, leaving 16 bases between them. The CDR3 totals 14 residues. The CDR3 DNA sequence: TGTGCCAGCACCCTTAGTACCGAGAGCACTGAAGCTTTCTTT. This gives the protein CASTLSTESTEAFF.

The CDR3 bases are TGTGCCAGCAGTTTATCAGAGCGGGATTTCTTT. As protein: CASSLSERDFF. The chain has TRBV28 and TRBJ1-1; D is ambiguous. Germline CDR1 and CDR2: MDHEN and SYDVKM. There are 11 residues in the CDR3. Trimming took off 1 base at V and 13 bases at J, with 10 bases between the two ends.

V gene TRBV13 combines with J gene TRBJ1-1; TRBD1 matches 7 bases. The V segment lost 5 bases and the J segment 0 bases; nucleotides outside the gene matches: 9. Germline V gene sequence: CDR1 PRHDT, CDR2 FYEKMQ (reference sequence). The CDR3 has 16 amino acids. CDR3 sequence: CASSTVTGTMNTEAFF. CDR3 nucleotide sequence: TGTGCCAGCAGCACGGTGACAGGGACCATGAACACTGAAGCTTTCTTT.

V usage is TRBV4-1 and J usage is TRBJ2-5; D gene uncertain. The CDR3 sequence is 16 residues long. V lost 1 base and J 0 bases, leaving 12 bases between the germline ends. Germline V gene data show CDR1 as MGHRA and CDR2 as YSYEKL. CDR3 DNA sequence: TGCGCCAGCAGCCAAGGAACCGGTCCGTACCAAGAGACCCAGTACTTC. Amino acids: CASSQGTGPYQETQYF.

The V and J genes are TRBV6-6 and TRBJ2-1, with TRBD2 matching over 10 bases. The ends lost 5 bases at V and 6 bases at J; junction bases unmatched: 7. The CDR3 runs 15 residues. Germline lookup yields CDR1 MNHNY and CDR2 SVGAGI (reference sequence). For the CDR3, the DNA is TGTGCCAGCAGTGCCTTTGTAGCGGGGGGCAATGAGCAGTTCTTC. Protein: CASSAFVAGGNEQFF.

This sequence joins TRBV7-9 and TRBJ1-6, with D uncertain. The CDR3 is 15 amino acids. Germline V lookup: CDR1 SEHNR, CDR2 FQNEAQ (reference sequence). V was cut by 2 bases and J by 7 bases, with 12 bases left in between. As DNA, the CDR3 is TGTGCCAGCAGCTTACAGGCGAGTGAGAATTCACCCCTCCACTTT. Its translation is CASSLQASENSPLHF.

The chain links TRBV5-6 to TRBJ2-3; no clear D gene. The CDR3 has 13 residues. The germline CDR1 and CDR2 sequences are SGHDT and YYEEEE. The V gene lost 4 bases and the J gene lost 1 base, with 7 bases spanning the gap. CDR3 loop: CASSALGTDTQYF. DNA for the CDR3: TGTGCCAGCAGCGCGCTCGGCACAGATACGCAGTATTTT. The whole variable domain, filled in from reference TRBV5-6 and TRBJ2-3, reads DAGVTQSPTHLIKTRGQQVTLRCSPKSGHDTVSWYQQALGQGPQFIFQYYEEEERQRGNFPDRFSGHQFPNYSSELNVNALLLGDSALYLCASSALGTDTQYFGPGTRLTVL.